This T cell receptor (beta chain) was sequenced for a study of T cells in Graves' hyperthyroidism and ophthalmopathy. Germline V lookup: CDR1 LGHNA, CDR2 YSLEER. The J segment lost 8 bases and the V segment lost 3 bases, leaving 2 bases of the junction unmatched. The CDR3 spans 14 residues. TCR beta CDR3 region amplification was performed from RNA transcripts. HTBI primers drove first-round RT-PCR of the TCR CDR3. In TCRdb, the multiplex PCR reads were re-called with MiXCR into one record per CDR3 protein. The sample lists 370,000 or so distinct CDR3 sequences, less than 20% seen once, with around a quarter in the top ten. Diagnoses used clinical symptoms, serum thyroxine and TRAb, thyroid ultrasound and orbital computed tomography. Blood was sampled at initial diagnosis of hyperthyroidism, prior to onset of any ophthalmopathy symptoms. PBMCs were sourced from more than 9 ml fresh peripheral blood.

This chain connects TRBV4-3 to TRBJ2-1, with 12 bases identical to TRBD2. This clonotype was sampled from a woman younger than 35 with Graves' hyperthyroidism that later progressed to Graves' ophthalmopathy. The sequenced sample consisted of blood. CDR3 residues: CASSHLAGGYEQFF. The DNA for the CDR3 is TGCGCCAGCAGCCATCTAGCGGGAGGGTATGAGCAGTTCTTC.